This T cell receptor (beta chain) was recovered during a study of identifying expanded T cells in peripheral blood (dated by TCRdb to between 2017 and 2020). The study in broad terms: Separate aliquots of the same genomic DNA pool were sequenced to produce technical replicates, and four replicates were compared in pairs. Study-level results and caveats: About 1.1 differentially abundant clones were flagged by the binomial model between technical replicates, whereas about 15 and 18 were flagged over two weeks and four weeks, respectively. In all healthy donors, the variance in clone template counts between samples taken 2 to 3 weeks apart rose significantly as total template count increased. The beta-binomial model significantly reduced the number of clones called differentially abundant and the false-positive rate across all healthy-donor time intervals. It was expected by the authors that biological variance in healthy repertoires might increase further over much longer intervals, such as months to years.

TCRbeta CDR3 regions were profiled with the immunoSEQ Assay using bias-controlled multiplex PCR amplification of genomic DNA. The study's processing was this. The absolute abundance of each unique TCRbeta CDR3 region was quantified after sequences were collapsed and filtered. Two models were used to test differential abundance: a binomial model (Fisher-equivalent) and a beta-binomial model that adds time-dependent variance fitted from healthy donors. Clones with fewer than 5 combined templates were removed, and a clone was called differentially abundant if the clone's Benjamini-Hochberg FDR was below 0.01. Using the form v = (b*log(k)+a)^2, the beta-binomial variance was modeled as a function of the total template count across the two samples. TCRdb limited this immuneACCESS table to in-frame rearrangements with V and J called. A share of clones is missing; checked studies link under half to unresolved V genes, and the rest is unexplained. D and trimming come from the DNA, and the V and J calls and clone size come from that table. The sample table records about 53,000 clones; roughly four fifths of these occur just once. 17% of the sample lies in the top ten.

No immune events, such as infections, were documented for the healthy donors during the collection period. Time-dependent variance in a beta-binomial model of T-cell clone differential abundance was calibrated using healthy-donor blood repertoires as a training cohort. The training cohort was composed of 10 or so healthy donors, 3 female and 7 male. The donors were between roughly 29 and 70 years old, with an average age of 43 years. Obtained from a commercial supplier, whole blood was collected from each healthy donor at three time points set around 13 days apart. For immunosequencing, genomic DNA was extracted from whole blood that had not been sorted. The CDR3 runs 16 amino acids, cysteine and phenylalanine included. Only the CDR3 region is kept as DNA, spanning 48 bases read in frame from base 1. According to the germline V gene, CDR1 reads SGHTA and CDR2 reads FQGNSA. Trimming removed 3 bases from V and 1 base from J; the gene matches leave 5 bases unexplained.

A note on this clone: No cognate antigen has been identified for it. Per-base quality was not reported, and no clone a single base away is much larger than it.

Sample: blood. The chain employs TRBV7-2 and TRBJ1-4, and TRBD1 aligns with 7 junction nucleotides. The source of this sequence is a person aged 18-69 years in good health. In nucleotide form, the sequence is TGTGCCAGCAGCTTCTCGCAGGGGGGAACTAATGAAAAACTGTTTTTT. The encoded protein is CASSFSQGGTNEKLFF.